This T cell receptor beta chain was identified in a study of a mutant IDH1 vaccine in newly diagnosed glioma (dated by TCRdb to about 2021). About the full investigation: Vaccination began 4-6 weeks after radiotherapy alone, or alongside temozolomide cycles in the chemotherapy-containing groups. Of the approximately 35 treated patients, about 60% were male and about 38% were female, and the mean age was 40.4 years. Prior to enrollment, patients had been given standard therapy consisting of radiotherapy alone, temozolomide alone, or radiochemotherapy with temozolomide, with the combination given to most patients. Visit V12 was the week-35 safety follow-up and visit V13 was the week-47 end of study. Peripheral blood was collected at six visits: V03 (baseline), V05, V07, V10, V12 and V13. For exploratory analyses, longitudinal TCRB deep sequencing was carried out in about two dozen treated patients wherever samples were available. Results and caveats for the whole study, not just this receptor: Immune responses induced by the vaccine were seen in approximately 92% of patients across multiple MHC alleles. It was noted by the authors that analyses of patient blood samples could not be reproduced owing to sample limitations. Pseudoprogression seemed to be unrelated to changes in the top peripheral T cell clonotypes found by TCRB sequencing. Selection of PBMC samples for TCRB deep sequencing was based on availability.

Notes on this clone: Its antigen remains undetermined. Per-base qualities were not stored, and no clone one base away is much larger.

The time point label here, explained by the study, means: week 47, end of study. Each vaccine dose was 300 ug of a 20-mer mutant IDH1 peptide in Montanide, given subcutaneously with topical imiquimod. Across visits V03 through V10, patients got a total of eight vaccinations, given in weeks 1, 3, 5, 7, 11, 15, 19 and 23. All donors had newly diagnosed IDH1-mutant astrocytomas of WHO grade 3 or 4 that showed loss of nuclear ATRX. The samples were drawn from NOA16, a multicentre, single-arm, open-label phase I trial in Germany that tested a mutant IDH1 peptide vaccine in humans for the first time. Genomic DNA for TCRB sequencing was extracted from EDTA blood using the DNeasy Blood and Tissue Kit. CDR1 and CDR2 are read off the germline V gene as SGHAT and FQNNGV. The V end gives up 8 bases and the J end 7 bases, leaving 18 bases in the junction not matched to a gene. Its CDR3 holds 16 amino acids, cysteine through phenylalanine. The read is trimmed to its CDR3 DNA, 48 bases read in frame from base 1.

Library construction relied on the immunoSEQ multiplex PCR assay. Following the manufacturer's protocol, the hsTCRB Kit was used to amplify rearranged TCR beta chain sequences. TCRB libraries were sequenced on an Illumina MiSeq. In the authors' own workflow: The kit vendor's proprietary platform handled demultiplexing, trimming and gene mapping. As stored in TCRdb, this immuneACCESS dataset retains in-frame rearrangements with V and J assigned. A fraction of the clones does not appear; measured against another copy, unresolved V genes explain less than half of the discrepancy, and the remainder lacks a known reason. V, J and clone size were drawn from that table, and D and trimming were deduced from the DNA. The sample records tens of thousands of clones, around 92% of which are singletons. 0.6% to 0.95% of the sample is held by the ten biggest clonotypes.

The material was PBMCs, obtained from a glioma patient whose treatment included an IDH1 peptide vaccine. Here the chain combines TRBV11-2 and TRBJ2-3, and 7 bases in between align with TRBD2. The source is a woman between 50 and 59 years old with glioma. In nucleotide form, the sequence is TGTGCCAGCGGGGAGTCGGGTTGGGAGGGCCTCCATACGCAGTATTTT. It specifies CASGESGWEGLHTQYF.